A selection of T cell receptor beta chains follows, all from one sample in a study of cytomegalovirus exposure and HLA in healthy donors. Using immunoSEQ multiplex PCR, the repertoire was profiled, and TCRdb retains in-frame clones only, with some absent. The table has 150,000 to 200,000 clones, over 70% seen once; the top ten hold about 1.9%. Sequenced input: PBMCs. The source is a woman under 30 in good health and CMV-seropositive. Both conserved end residues are part of each CDR3. A D gene is named only where the DNA matches it firmly.

V gene,D gene,J gene,CDR3 protein
TRBV19,-,TRBJ2-3,CASSKIPTYTQYF
TRBV2,TRBD2,TRBJ2-5,CASSDAVTSGGLRETQYF
TRBV29-1,-,TRBJ2-2,CSADTANTGELFF
TRBV7-6,-,TRBJ2-1,CASSLGPAGREHYNEQFF
TRBV28,TRBD1,TRBJ1-5,CASSLGGQVLLAGNQPQHF
TRBV4-1,TRBD1,TRBJ1-1,CASSHRGQMNTEAFF
TRBV5-6,-,TRBJ2-1,CASSSRQGGYNEQFF
TRBV4-2,-,TRBJ2-3,CASSRSTENTDTQYF
TRBV19,-,TRBJ2-3,CASSGGVVSDTQYF
TRBV5-4,TRBD2,TRBJ2-1,CASSSYQRGGQGQFF
TRBV12-5,-,TRBJ1-2,CASGLVPIRRGHYGYTF
TRBV19,-,TRBJ2-5,CASSRLGGGPPETQYF
TRBV19,TRBD1,TRBJ2-3,CASSTRTGGVTDTQYF
TRBV2,TRBD2,TRBJ2-1,CASSVGLAGGNEQFF
TRBV5-1,TRBD1,TRBJ1-2,CASSAGQGWGYTF
TRBV6-5,-,TRBJ2-2,CASSYAGVTGELFF
TRBV30,-,TRBJ1-1,CAWGRAGNTEAFF
TRBV5-5,-,TRBJ1-1,CASSPYLGNTEAFF
TRBV7-9,-,TRBJ1-3,CASSTGGPGNTIYF
TRBV9,TRBD1,TRBJ2-5,CASSVDKRGQGRETQYF
TRBV6-5,TRBD1,TRBJ2-1,CASGDRGPYNEQFF
TRBV30,-,TRBJ1-3,CAWKPSGNTIYF
TRBV29-1,-,TRBJ2-1,CSVTSGYNEQFF
TRBV7-6,-,TRBJ1-4,CASSRGTNEKLFF
TRBV28,-,TRBJ2-7,CASSFPQVPPYEQYF
TRBV28,TRBD1,TRBJ2-4,CASSFSRQGARGSQYF
TRBV7-2,-,TRBJ2-2,CASSLDRAGGGELFF
TRBV5-1,TRBD2,TRBJ2-1,CASSSSGGALGSYNEQFF
TRBV5-1,-,TRBJ2-7,CASSPHRVVDEQYF
TRBV18,-,TRBJ1-1,CASSPFSGGGTEAFF
TRBV6-5,-,TRBJ1-2,CASRMTGTNYGYTF